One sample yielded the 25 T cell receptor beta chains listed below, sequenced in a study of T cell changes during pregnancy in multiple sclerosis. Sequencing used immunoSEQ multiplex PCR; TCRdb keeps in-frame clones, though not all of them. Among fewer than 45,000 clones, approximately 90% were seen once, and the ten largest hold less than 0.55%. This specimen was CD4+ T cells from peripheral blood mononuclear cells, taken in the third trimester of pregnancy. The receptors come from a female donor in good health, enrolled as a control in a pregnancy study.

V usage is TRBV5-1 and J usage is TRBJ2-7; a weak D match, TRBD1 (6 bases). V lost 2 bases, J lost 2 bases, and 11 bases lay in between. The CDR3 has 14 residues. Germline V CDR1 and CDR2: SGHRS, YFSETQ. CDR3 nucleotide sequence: TGCGCCAGCAGCTTAACAGGGTCGACCTACGAGCAGTACTTC. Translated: CASSLTGSTYEQYF.

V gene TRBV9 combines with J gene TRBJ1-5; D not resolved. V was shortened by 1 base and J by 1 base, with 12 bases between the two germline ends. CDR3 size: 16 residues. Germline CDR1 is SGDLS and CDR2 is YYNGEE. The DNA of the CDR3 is TGTGCCAGCAGCGTACCCACAATTTCGAGCAATCAGCCCCAGCATTTT. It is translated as CASSVPTISSNQPQHF.

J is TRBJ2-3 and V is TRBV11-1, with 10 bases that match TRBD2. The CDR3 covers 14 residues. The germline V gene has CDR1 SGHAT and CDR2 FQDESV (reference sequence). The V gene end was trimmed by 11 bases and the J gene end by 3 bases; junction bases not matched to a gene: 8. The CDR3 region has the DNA TGTGCCGGATCTACTAGCGGGGCGACAGATACGCAGTATTTT. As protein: CAGSTSGATDTQYF.

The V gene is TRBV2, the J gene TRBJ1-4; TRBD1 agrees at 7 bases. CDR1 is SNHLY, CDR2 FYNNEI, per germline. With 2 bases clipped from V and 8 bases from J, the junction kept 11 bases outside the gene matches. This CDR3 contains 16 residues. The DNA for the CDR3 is TGTGCCAGCAGTGAAATCAGGCAGGGGGGCCGAGAAAAACTGTTTTTT. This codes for CASSEIRQGGREKLFF.

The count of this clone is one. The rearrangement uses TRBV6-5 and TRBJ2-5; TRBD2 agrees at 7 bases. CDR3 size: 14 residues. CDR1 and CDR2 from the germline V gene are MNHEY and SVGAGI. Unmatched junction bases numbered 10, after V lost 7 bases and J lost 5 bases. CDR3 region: CASNEGGPRETQYF. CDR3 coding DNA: TGTGCCAGCAACGAGGGAGGGCCGAGGGAGACCCAGTACTTC.

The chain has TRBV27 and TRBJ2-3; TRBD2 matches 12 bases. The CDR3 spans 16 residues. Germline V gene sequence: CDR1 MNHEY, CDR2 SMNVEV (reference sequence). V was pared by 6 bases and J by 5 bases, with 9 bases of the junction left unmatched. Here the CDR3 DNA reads TGTGCCAGCAGCCTCTCACGACTAGCGGGAGTAGATACGCAGTATTTT. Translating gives CASSLSRLAGVDTQYF.

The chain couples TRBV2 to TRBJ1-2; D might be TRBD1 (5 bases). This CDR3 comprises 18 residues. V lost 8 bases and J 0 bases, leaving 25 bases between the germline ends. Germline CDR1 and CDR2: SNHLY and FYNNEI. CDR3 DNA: TGTGCCAGCCCGCCCGACGATAGGTCGGGGGAAGCTAACTATGGCTACACCTTC. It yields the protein CASPPDDRSGEANYGYTF.

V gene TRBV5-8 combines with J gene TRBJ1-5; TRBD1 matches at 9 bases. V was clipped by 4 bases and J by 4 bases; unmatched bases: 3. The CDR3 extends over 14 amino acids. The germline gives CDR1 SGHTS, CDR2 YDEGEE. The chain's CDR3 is CASSPGTGNQPQHF. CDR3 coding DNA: TGTGCCAGCAGCCCCGGGACAGGGAATCAGCCCCAGCATTTT.

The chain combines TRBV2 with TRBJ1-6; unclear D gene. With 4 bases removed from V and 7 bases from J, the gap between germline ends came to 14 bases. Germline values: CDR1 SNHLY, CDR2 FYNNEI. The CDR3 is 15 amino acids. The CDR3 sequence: CASSGTKGGNSPLHF. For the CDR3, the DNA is TGTGCCAGCAGTGGGACTAAGGGAGGCAATTCACCCCTCCACTTT.

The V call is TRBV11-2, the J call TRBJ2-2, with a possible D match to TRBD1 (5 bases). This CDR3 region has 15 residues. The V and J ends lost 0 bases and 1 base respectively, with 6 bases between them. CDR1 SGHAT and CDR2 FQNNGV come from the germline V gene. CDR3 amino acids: CASSLEGRNTGELFF. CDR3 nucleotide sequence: TGTGCCAGCAGCTTAGAGGGGCGGAACACCGGGGAGCTGTTTTTT.

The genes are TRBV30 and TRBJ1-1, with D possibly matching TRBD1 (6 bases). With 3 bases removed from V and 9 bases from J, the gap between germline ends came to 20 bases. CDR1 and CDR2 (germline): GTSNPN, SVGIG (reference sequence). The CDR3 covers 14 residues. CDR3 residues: CAWSGGGAPMKAFF. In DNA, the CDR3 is TGTGCCTGGAGCGGAGGGGGGGCCCCGATGAAAGCTTTCTTT.

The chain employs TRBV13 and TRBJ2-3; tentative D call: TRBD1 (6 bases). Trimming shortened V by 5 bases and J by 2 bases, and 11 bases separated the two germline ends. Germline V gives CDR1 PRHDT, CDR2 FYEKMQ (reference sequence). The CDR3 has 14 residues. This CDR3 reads CASSLRTATDTQYF. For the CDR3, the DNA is TGTGCCAGCAGCCTCAGGACAGCCACAGATACGCAGTATTTT.

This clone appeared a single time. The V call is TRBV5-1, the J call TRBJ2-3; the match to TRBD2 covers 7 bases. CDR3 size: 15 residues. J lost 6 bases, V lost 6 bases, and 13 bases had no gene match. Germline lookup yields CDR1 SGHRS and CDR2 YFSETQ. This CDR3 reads CASMRGSPTGDTQYF. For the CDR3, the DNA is TGCGCCAGCATGCGGGGGAGCCCAACGGGCGATACGCAGTATTTT.

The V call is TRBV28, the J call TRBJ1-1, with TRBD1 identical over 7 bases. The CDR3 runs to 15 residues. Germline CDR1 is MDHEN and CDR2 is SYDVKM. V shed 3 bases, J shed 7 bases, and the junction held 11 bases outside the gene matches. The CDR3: CASSLQAGGKSEAFF. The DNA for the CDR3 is TGTGCCAGCAGTTTGCAAGCAGGGGGGAAGAGTGAAGCTTTCTTT.

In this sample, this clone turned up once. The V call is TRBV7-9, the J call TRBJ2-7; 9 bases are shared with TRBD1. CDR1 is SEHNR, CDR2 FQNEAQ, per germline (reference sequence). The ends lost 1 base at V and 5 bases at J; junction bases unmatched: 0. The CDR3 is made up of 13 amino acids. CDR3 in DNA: TGTGCCAGCAGCTTAGGGGACAGGGACGAGCAGTACTTC. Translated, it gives CASSLGDRDEQYF. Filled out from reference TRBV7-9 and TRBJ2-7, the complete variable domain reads DTGVSQNPRHKITKRGQNVTFRCDPISEHNRLYWYRQTLGQGPEFLTYFQNEAQLEKSRLLSDRFSAERPKGSFSTLEIQRTEQGDSAMYLCASSLGDRDEQYFGPGTRLTVT.

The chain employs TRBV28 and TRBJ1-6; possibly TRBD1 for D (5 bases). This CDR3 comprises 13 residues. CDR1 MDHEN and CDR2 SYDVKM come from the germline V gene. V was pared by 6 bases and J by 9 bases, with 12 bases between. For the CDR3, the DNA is TGTGCCAGCAGGACAGTTAGGGGTTCACCCCTCCACTTT. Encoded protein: CASRTVRGSPLHF.

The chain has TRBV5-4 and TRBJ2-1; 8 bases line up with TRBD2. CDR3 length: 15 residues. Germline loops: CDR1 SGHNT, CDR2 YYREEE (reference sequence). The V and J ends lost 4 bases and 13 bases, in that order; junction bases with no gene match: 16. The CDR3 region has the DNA TGTGCCAGCAGCGCCGGACTAGCTAACCCCATTTTACAGTTCTTC. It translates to CASSAGLANPILQFF.

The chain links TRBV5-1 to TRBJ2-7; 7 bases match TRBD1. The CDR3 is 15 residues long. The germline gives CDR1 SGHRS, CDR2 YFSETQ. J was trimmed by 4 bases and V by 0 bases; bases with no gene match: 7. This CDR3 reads CASSLAGTVLYEQYF. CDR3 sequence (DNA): TGCGCCAGCAGCTTGGCCGGGACAGTCCTTTACGAGCAGTACTTC.

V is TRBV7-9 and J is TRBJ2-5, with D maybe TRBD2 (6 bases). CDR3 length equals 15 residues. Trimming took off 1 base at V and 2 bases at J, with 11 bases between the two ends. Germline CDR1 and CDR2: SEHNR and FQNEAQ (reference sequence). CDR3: CASSLGPSVQETQYF. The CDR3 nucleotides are TGTGCCAGCAGCTTAGGGCCTAGCGTACAAGAGACCCAGTACTTC.

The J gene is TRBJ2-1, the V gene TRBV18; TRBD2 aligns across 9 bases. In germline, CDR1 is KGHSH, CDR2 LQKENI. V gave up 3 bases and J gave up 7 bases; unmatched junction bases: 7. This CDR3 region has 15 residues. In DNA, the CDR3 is TGTGCCAGCTCACCGGGTAGCGGGAGAATTAATGAGCAGTTCTTC. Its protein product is CASSPGSGRINEQFF.

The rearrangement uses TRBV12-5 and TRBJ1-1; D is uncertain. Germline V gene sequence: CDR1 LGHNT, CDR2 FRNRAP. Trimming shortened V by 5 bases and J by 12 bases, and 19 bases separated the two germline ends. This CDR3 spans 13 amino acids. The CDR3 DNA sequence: TGTGCTAGTGGTCCCCCCGGAGGCCTCGGTCCTTTCTTT. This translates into CASGPPGGLGPFF.

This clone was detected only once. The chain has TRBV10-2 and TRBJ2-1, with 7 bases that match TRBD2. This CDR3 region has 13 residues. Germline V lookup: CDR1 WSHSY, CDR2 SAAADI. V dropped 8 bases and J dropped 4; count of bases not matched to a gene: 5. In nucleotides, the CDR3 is TGCGCCAGCGAGCGGGACCCATACAATGAGCAGTTCTTC. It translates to CASERDPYNEQFF.

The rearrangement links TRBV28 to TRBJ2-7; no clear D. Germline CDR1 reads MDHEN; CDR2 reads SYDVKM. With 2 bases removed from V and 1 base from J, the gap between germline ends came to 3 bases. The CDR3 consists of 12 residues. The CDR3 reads CASSLTSYEQYF. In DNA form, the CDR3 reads TGTGCCAGCAGTTTAACTTCCTACGAGCAGTACTTC.

DNA of the CDR3: TGCGCCAGCAGCTCGACCTATCGACAGGACTTCTATGGCTACACCTTC. Translating gives CASSSTYRQDFYGYTF. The V and J genes are TRBV5-1 and TRBJ1-2; the D gene is possibly TRBD1 (6 bases). Germline-derived CDR1 and CDR2 are SGHRS and YFSETQ. Trimming left V 3 bases short and J 4 bases short, with 19 bases between. The CDR3 contains 16 residues.

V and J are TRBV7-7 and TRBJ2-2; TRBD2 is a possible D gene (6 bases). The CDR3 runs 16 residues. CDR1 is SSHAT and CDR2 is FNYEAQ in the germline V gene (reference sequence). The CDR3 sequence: CASAPSLGRGTGELFF. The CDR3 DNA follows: TGTGCTAGCGCGCCCTCTTTAGGGCGGGGCACCGGGGAGCTGTTTTTT.